This entry features one T cell receptor (beta chain) sequence. Trimming left V 4 bases short and J 3 bases short, with 13 bases between. This CDR3 spans 14 amino acids. The germline V gene encodes CDR1 SEHNR and CDR2 FQNEAQ (reference sequence). This record comes from a study of regulatory T cells in long-lasting Graves disease. Indicated time point: persistent/refractory GD, antithyroid drugs over 5 years with positive TRAb. RNA from PBMCs was the source of the TCR library. Construction of TCR beta libraries relied on iRepertoire HTBI primers and on Arm-PCR targeting CDR3 regions. TCRdb recomputed calls from the multiplex PCR reads with MiXCR, one row per CDR3 protein. The table has 400,000 to 600,000 distinct CDR3 sequences, around a fifth seen once; the top ten hold over 6%.

V and J are TRBV7-9 and TRBJ2-7, with D tentatively TRBD2 (8 bases). The sample in question was peripheral blood mononuclear cells (PBMCs), obtained when the disease was refractory, from a patient treated with antithyroid drugs. The source is a female donor with Graves disease. The CDR3 DNA reads as TGTGCCAGCAGCTCGGGAGGGACAGTCTACGAGCAGTACTTC. Amino acid sequence: CASSSGGTVYEQYF.